The 23 T cell receptor beta chains listed next were all sequenced from one sample in a study of blood T cell repertoires in COVID-19. Repertoires were generated with immunoSEQ multiplex PCR, while TCRdb's copy carries only in-frame clones and drops some. The sample shows 250,000 or so clones, around 87% of them seen only once. The sequenced material came from PBMCs or T cells enriched from blood (not recorded which). The receptors originated from a woman aged 45-65 years who had recovered from COVID-19.

The chain carries TRBV14 and TRBJ1-3; D is unresolved. Between the trimmed V and J ends, which lost 0 bases and 0 bases, there was a span of 9 bases. Looked up from germline, CDR1 is SGHDN and CDR2 is FVKESK. The length of the CDR3 is 16 residues. The CDR3 coding sequence is TGTGCCAGCAGCCAAGATCGAGGGAGCTCTGGAAACACCATATATTTT. This translates into CASSQDRGSSGNTIYF.

The V and J genes are TRBV19 and TRBJ1-2, with 9 bases identical to TRBD1. This CDR3 comprises 16 residues. Germline V lookup: CDR1 LNHDA, CDR2 SQIVND (reference sequence). The J segment lost 7 bases and the V segment lost 8 bases, leaving 17 bases of the junction unmatched. DNA of the CDR3: TGTGCCAGTCTCCATACCGGAGGACAGGGGAGGGGTGGCTACACCTTC. Protein sequence: CASLHTGGQGRGGYTF.

The chain employs TRBV30 and TRBJ1-5; 7 positions agree with TRBD1. The junction had 11 bases not matched to a gene; V was cut back by 2 bases and J by 10 bases. CDR1 is GTSNPN and CDR2 is SVGIG in the germline V gene (reference sequence). CDR3 length: 14 amino acids. CDR3 sequence reads: CAWSKRTGISPQHF. The CDR3 DNA follows: TGTGCCTGGAGTAAAAGGACAGGAATCAGCCCCCAGCATTTT.

The chain links TRBV24-1 to TRBJ2-1, with a tentative D call TRBD1 (6 bases). Deletions cut 7 bases from V and 6 bases from J, with 15 bases between. This CDR3 spans 14 amino acids. Per germline, CDR1 KGHDR and CDR2 SFDVKD. CDR3 sequence (DNA): TGTGCCACCAGCCCCGGGACAAACCGCAATGAGCAGTTCTTC. Translating gives CATSPGTNRNEQFF.

The rearrangement joins TRBV18 to TRBJ1-5, with D perhaps matching TRBD1 (6 bases). The germline V gene encodes CDR1 KGHSH and CDR2 LQKENI. The V and J ends lost 5 bases and 3 bases respectively, with 11 bases between them. The CDR3 spans 14 residues. CDR3 residues: CASSSNRDNQPQHF. The DNA for the CDR3 is TGTGCCAGCTCATCCAACAGGGACAATCAGCCCCAGCATTTT.

About this clone itself: Other DNA sequences in the same sample also yield this CDR3. The chain couples TRBV10-3 to TRBJ2-1; D call uncertain. Germline V gives CDR1 ENHRY, CDR2 SYGVKD. The CDR3 has 12 residues. V was cut by 1 base and J by 8 bases, with 6 bases left in between. In DNA, the CDR3 is TGTGCCATCAGTGAGTTTGTAGATGAGCAGTTCTTC. It yields the protein CAISEFVDEQFF.

The chain links TRBV7-9 to TRBJ1-5; TRBD1 might be the D (5 bases). CDR1 SEHNR and CDR2 FQNEAQ come from the germline V gene (reference sequence). V lost 8 bases and J lost 3, with 11 bases in between. The CDR3 has 13 amino acids. The CDR3 nucleotides read TGTGCCAGCGCGGGGGGTACCAATCAGCCCCAGCATTTT. Amino acid sequence: CASAGGTNQPQHF.

As for this clone: This sample includes further DNA sequences coding for the same CDR3. The chain employs TRBV30 and TRBJ2-7, with 7 bases matching TRBD1. V lost 2 bases and J lost 2; bases outside the gene matches: 0. This CDR3 has 12 residues. Germline values: CDR1 GTSNPN, CDR2 SVGIG (reference sequence). The CDR3: CAWSQGAYEQYF. CDR3 bases: TGTGCCTGGAGTCAGGGGGCCTACGAGCAGTACTTC.

This chain uses TRBV5-1 with TRBJ2-1; TRBD2 agrees at 13 bases. The CDR3 has 14 residues. Germline CDR1 and CDR2: SGHRS and YFSETQ. After removal of 4 bases from V and 8 bases from J, the junction contained 3 bases not matched to a gene. CDR3 DNA sequence: TGCGCCAGCAGCCCGGGACTAGCGGGATATGAGCAGTTCTTC. It translates to CASSPGLAGYEQFF.

This chain links TRBV15 with TRBJ1-1; D not resolved. Germline V gene lookup returns CDR1 LNHNV and CDR2 YYDKDF (reference sequence). The CDR3 runs 14 residues. Trimming pared 0 bases from V and 1 base from J, leaving 6 bases between. CDR3 sequence: CATSRDRPNTEAFF. The CDR3 nucleotides read TGTGCCACCAGCAGAGACAGGCCGAACACTGAAGCTTTCTTT.

V and J are TRBV19 and TRBJ1-1, with D perhaps TRBD1 (5 bases). Germline V gene data show CDR1 as LNHDA and CDR2 as SQIVND (reference sequence). V gave up 7 bases and J gave up 0 bases, with 9 bases separating them. This CDR3 is built from 13 residues. The CDR3 sequence: CASNPTVNTEAFF. DNA for the CDR3: TGTGCCAGTAACCCGACAGTGAACACTGAAGCTTTCTTT.

The CDR3 sequence is CASSHGTGGGYTF. The CDR3 region has the DNA TGTGCCAGCAGTCACGGGACAGGGGGTGGCTACACCTTC. The chain uses TRBV27 and TRBJ1-2; 11 bases are shared with TRBD1. The CDR3 sequence is 13 residues long. V trimming: 5 bases; J trimming: 7 bases; junction bases outside the gene matches: 3. CDR1 is MNHEY and CDR2 is SMNVEV in the germline V gene (reference sequence).

This sequence joins TRBV7-9 and TRBJ2-7; 15 bases align to TRBD2. V was clipped by 5 bases and J by 2 bases; unmatched bases: 7. From germline, CDR1 is SEHNR and CDR2 FQNEAQ (reference sequence). This CDR3 comprises 17 residues. The CDR3 reads CASSTTRTSGRAYEQYF. The CDR3 DNA sequence: TGTGCCAGCAGCACCACACGGACTAGCGGGAGGGCCTACGAGCAGTACTTC. The full variable domain, completed using reference TRBV7-9 and TRBJ2-7, is DTGVSQNPRHKITKRGQNVTFRCDPISEHNRLYWYRQTLGQGPEFLTYFQNEAQLEKSRLLSDRFSAERPKGSFSTLEIQRTEQGDSAMYLCASSTTRTSGRAYEQYFGPGTRLTVT.

The rearrangement joins TRBV7-9 to TRBJ2-3; 7 positions agree with TRBD2. Germline-derived CDR1 and CDR2 are SEHNR and FQNEAQ (reference sequence). The CDR3 consists of 16 residues. Trimming took 5 bases from V and 2 from J; bases not matched to a gene: 10. The CDR3 DNA sequence: TGTGCCAGCAGCCCCCTAAAGGGAGGGGTCACAGATACGCAGTATTTT. Its translation is CASSPLKGGVTDTQYF.

The chain recombines TRBV19 with TRBJ1-4, with D perhaps TRBD1 (6 bases). V lost 7 bases, J lost 8 bases, and 20 bases lay in between. The CDR3 totals 15 residues. CDR1 and CDR2 from the germline V gene are LNHDA and SQIVND (reference sequence). CDR3 amino acids: CASTGQIPPREKLFF. CDR3 DNA: TGTGCCAGTACCGGACAGATCCCACCCAGGGAAAAACTGTTTTTT.

V usage is TRBV11-2 and J usage is TRBJ2-2; TRBD2 aligns across 7 bases. The CDR3 consists of 15 residues. Trimming took 3 bases from V and 3 from J; bases not matched to a gene: 4. CDR1 is SGHAT and CDR2 is FQNNGV in the germline V gene. CDR3 loop: CASSFGGVYTGELFF. In DNA, the CDR3 is TGTGCCAGCAGCTTTGGGGGGGTATACACCGGGGAGCTGTTTTTT.

The chain has TRBV7-9 and TRBJ1-1; no clear D gene. Germline CDR1 reads SEHNR; CDR2 reads FQNEAQ (reference sequence). V lost 2 bases to trimming and J lost 1 base, with 11 bases between them. This CDR3 has 15 residues. Written as DNA, the CDR3 is TGTGCCAGCAGCTTACCTAGAGCATCGAACACTGAAGCTTTCTTT. This encodes CASSLPRASNTEAFF.

This clone came up once. The chain has TRBV28 and TRBJ2-1, with 9 bases identical to TRBD2. V was clipped by 5 bases and J by 9 bases; unmatched bases: 14. Germline lookup yields CDR1 MDHEN and CDR2 SYDVKM. CDR3 length: 16 amino acids. The CDR3, as DNA: TGTGCCAGCAGTCCGGCGGGAGGGCCCCCAAGCGCTGAGCAGTTCTTC. It codes for CASSPAGGPPSAEQFF.

This clone has just one count. The chain uses TRBV5-1 and TRBJ2-5; 7 bases match TRBD1. After removal of 4 bases from V and 3 bases from J, the junction contained 6 bases not matched to a gene. CDR1 and CDR2 (germline): SGHRS, YFSETQ. The CDR3 totals 14 residues. CDR3 in DNA: TGCGCCAGCAGCCAACAGGGGTCAGAAGAGACCCAGTACTTC. It codes for CASSQQGSEETQYF.

This clone was recorded only once. This rearrangement joins TRBV24-1 to TRBJ2-1; TRBD2 might be the D (5 bases). The V end lost 9 bases, the J end lost 8 bases, and 16 bases lay between the germline ends. The CDR3 is 13 amino acids. Looked up from germline, CDR1 is KGHDR and CDR2 is SFDVKD. The CDR3 sequence: CATEPPTGDEQFF. As DNA, the CDR3 is TGTGCCACCGAGCCCCCCACCGGGGATGAGCAGTTCTTC.

The chain links TRBV18 to TRBJ1-3; the D is unclear. The CDR3 covers 14 residues. V gave up 2 bases and J gave up 0 bases, with 5 bases separating them. Germline V lookup: CDR1 KGHSH, CDR2 LQKENI. The CDR3 here is CASSPSTSGNTIYF. Written as DNA, the CDR3 is TGTGCCAGCTCACCAAGCACCTCTGGAAACACCATATATTTT.

This chain joins TRBV6-5 and TRBJ1-1; 10 bases are shared with TRBD1. There are 11 residues in the CDR3. Per germline, CDR1 MNHEY and CDR2 SVGAGI. V shed 7 bases and J 13 bases; nucleotides not matched to a gene: 6. The CDR3 nucleotides are TGTGCCAGCAATCCGGGACAGGGGTTTTTCTTT. Its protein product is CASNPGQGFFF.

The V gene is TRBV28, the J gene TRBJ1-1; 9 nucleotides align to TRBD1. V dropped 4 bases and J dropped 5; count of bases not matched to a gene: 8. Germline V gene sequence: CDR1 MDHEN, CDR2 SYDVKM. There are 15 residues in the CDR3. This CDR3 is CASSSTGGPRTEAFF. DNA of the CDR3: TGTGCCAGCAGTTCGACAGGGGGACCGAGAACTGAAGCTTTCTTT.